The 20 T cell receptor beta chains given below trace back to one sample, sequenced in a study of T-cell reconstitution after alpha-beta-depleted transplantation in children. Unique molecular identifiers were used in preparing the TCRbeta library. TCRdb re-called the PCR reads with MiXCR, one entry per CDR3 protein. The sample yields roughly 300,000 distinct CDR3 sequences, 10% seen once. Material: PBMCs from the stem cell graft donor, obtained from the stem cell graft. These receptors originate from a human donor who donated a stem cell graft to a child with acute lymphoblastic leukemia.

This clonotype was found a few times. CDR3 sequence reads: CASSVVGETQYF. The CDR3 DNA reads as TGTGCCAGCAGCGTAGTGGGGGAGACCCAGTACTTC. The chain combines TRBV9 with TRBJ2-5; D remains unclear. V was cut by 0 bases and J by 5 bases, with 5 bases left in between. CDR1 and CDR2 (germline): SGDLS, YYNGEE. The CDR3 is 12 residues long.

This clonotype was counted ten times or more. The chain combines TRBV12-3 or TRBV12-4 with TRBJ2-3, with 7 bases identical to TRBD2. The CDR3 consists of 11 residues. The J segment lost 13 bases and the V segment lost 0 bases, leaving 1 base of the junction unmatched. CDR3 region: CASSLAAGKYF. CDR3 nucleotide sequence: TGTGCCAGCAGTTTAGCAGCGGGAAAGTATTTT.

This clonotype came up a few times. The V and J genes are TRBV12-3 or TRBV12-4 and TRBJ2-1; 9 bases are shared with TRBD1. J lost 10 bases, V lost 5 bases, and 9 bases had no gene match. The CDR3 runs 14 residues. The CDR3 bases are TGTGCCAGCAGTCCCGGGACAGGGTTCTGGGAGCAGTTCTTC. Translating gives CASSPGTGFWEQFF.

This clonotype was picked up a small number of times. This rearrangement joins TRBV18 to TRBJ2-5, with 10 nucleotides matching TRBD2. This CDR3 contains 16 residues. J gave up 5 bases and V 8 bases, and 14 bases lay outside the gene matches. Germline lookup yields CDR1 KGHSH and CDR2 LQKENI. CDR3 amino acids: CASTPTSGLEGETQYF. In DNA form, the CDR3 reads TGTGCCAGCACGCCGACTAGCGGGCTCGAGGGGGAGACCCAGTACTTC.

This clonotype came up a few times. The chain joins TRBV6-5 to TRBJ1-1, with D perhaps TRBD1 (6 bases). CDR1 MNHEY and CDR2 SVGAGI come from the germline V gene. There are 16 residues in the CDR3. Trimming pared 0 bases from V and 1 base from J, leaving 12 bases between. The CDR3 DNA sequence: TGTGCCAGCAGTTACTCCGGGCGGACAGCGAACACTGAAGCTTTCTTT. Translation: CASSYSGRTANTEAFF.

This clonotype was counted a few times. The V gene is TRBV10-3, the J gene TRBJ2-7; D unresolved. CDR1 is ENHRY and CDR2 is SYGVKD in the germline V gene. The CDR3 is made up of 16 amino acids. V lost 0 bases, J lost 0 bases, and 12 bases lay in between. CDR3 nucleotide sequence: TGTGCCATCAGTGAGTCGGTGACGCAGAGCTCCTACGAGCAGTACTTC. Its protein product is CAISESVTQSSYEQYF.

This clonotype was counted between two and nine times. The rearrangement links TRBV28 to TRBJ2-7; TRBD2 might be the D (6 bases). V shed 6 bases and J shed 5 bases, with 20 bases lying between them. The germline V gene encodes CDR1 MDHEN and CDR2 SYDVKM. This CDR3 contains 15 residues. The CDR3: CASSPQRAGIHEQYF. In DNA form, the CDR3 reads TGTGCCAGCAGCCCACAGCGGGCAGGGATCCACGAGCAGTACTTC. Full variable domain (remainder filled in from reference TRBV28 and TRBJ2-7): DVKVTQSSRYLVKRTGEKVFLECVQDMDHENMFWYRQDPGLGLRLIYFSYDVKMKEKGDIPEGYSVSREKKERFSLILESASTNQTSMYLCASSPQRAGIHEQYFGPGTRLTVT.

The rearrangement uses TRBV19 and TRBJ2-7; possible D gene TRBD1, 5 bases. The CDR3 totals 14 residues. V shed 4 bases and J shed 1 base, with 11 bases lying between them. Germline-derived CDR1 and CDR2 are LNHDA and SQIVND (reference sequence). DNA for the CDR3: TGTGCCAGTAGTACCGATACAGGATCCTACGAGCAGTACTTC. Translation: CASSTDTGSYEQYF.

This chain joins TRBV19 and TRBJ1-1, with D possibly being TRBD1 (5 bases). CDR3 size: 15 residues. Germline V lookup: CDR1 LNHDA, CDR2 SQIVND (reference sequence). Trimming pared 1 base from V and 1 base from J, leaving 10 bases between. The CDR3 here is CASSIARQSNTEAFF. CDR3 DNA sequence: TGTGCCAGTAGTATAGCACGACAGTCGAACACTGAAGCTTTCTTT. Full variable domain (rest looked up from reference TRBV19 and TRBJ1-1): DGGITQSPKYLFRKEGQNVTLSCEQNLNHDAMYWYRQDPGQGLRLIYYSQIVNDFQKGDIAEGYSVSREKKESFPLTVTSAQKNPTAFYLCASSIARQSNTEAFFGQGTRLTVV.

This clonotype was found many times. The rearrangement joins TRBV12-3 or TRBV12-4 to TRBJ1-1; D gene ambiguous. The V and J ends lost 4 bases and 0 bases respectively, with 6 bases between them. The CDR3 covers 13 residues. The CDR3 is CASSSYLNTEAFF. In nucleotides, the CDR3 is TGTGCCAGCAGTTCCTACTTGAACACTGAAGCTTTCTTT.

On this clonotype itself: A read error may account for a junction end that differs from germline. This chain joins TRBV12-3 or TRBV12-4 and TRBJ2-3; perhaps D is TRBD1 or TRBD2 (5 bases each). The CDR3 spans 15 residues. The chain's CDR3 is CASIHGGVSTDTHYF. CDR3 sequence (DNA): TGTGCCAGCATCCATGGGGGAGTGAGCACAGATACGCACTATTTT.

V is TRBV12-3 or TRBV12-4 and J is TRBJ2-1, with 11 bases fitting TRBD2. Trimming cost V 7 bases and J 6 bases; bases outside gene matches: 8. This CDR3 comprises 15 residues. CDR3 region: CASKRALAGGNEQFF. For the CDR3, the DNA is TGTGCCAGCAAACGAGCGCTAGCGGGAGGCAATGAGCAGTTCTTC.

The J gene is TRBJ2-1, the V gene TRBV18, with 7 bases lining up with TRBD2. V lost 2 bases and J lost 0; bases outside the gene matches: 4. This CDR3 contains 16 residues. Germline-derived CDR1 and CDR2 are KGHSH and LQKENI. This CDR3 reads CASSPFAGDSYNEQFF. The CDR3, as DNA: TGTGCCAGCTCACCATTTGCGGGGGACTCCTACAATGAGCAGTTCTTC.

This clonotype has a handful of counts. The V call is TRBV7-2, the J call TRBJ2-7; no reliable D call. Trimming cost V 8 bases and J 2 bases, with 7 bases left between them. The length of the CDR3 is 11 residues. In germline, CDR1 is SGHTA, CDR2 FQGNSA. The CDR3 reads CASPPTYEQYF. The CDR3 DNA reads as TGTGCCAGCCCCCCGACCTACGAGCAGTACTTC.

Many counts were recorded for this clonotype. As DNA, the CDR3 is TGTGCCAGCAGCTTCTCGGGGGCAGGGACACACAATGAGCAGTTCTTC. Translating gives CASSFSGAGTHNEQFF. The V call is TRBV5-8, the J call TRBJ2-1; D may match TRBD1 or TRBD2 (6 bases each). The ends were cut back, 2 bases at V and 5 bases at J, with 17 bases in the middle. The germline gives CDR1 SGHTS, CDR2 YDEGEE. CDR3 length: 16 residues.

This clonotype was observed a handful of times. The chain has TRBV27 and TRBJ2-1; 8 bases are a match to TRBD2. V was clipped by 2 bases and J by 0 bases; unmatched bases: 12. From germline, CDR1 is MNHEY and CDR2 SMNVEV (reference sequence). CDR3 length: 19 amino acids. The CDR3 reads CASSLSPEGAGDSYNEQFF. The DNA of the CDR3 is TGTGCCAGCAGTTTAAGCCCAGAGGGAGCGGGAGACTCCTACAATGAGCAGTTCTTC.

Note on this clonotype: The junction does not match germline at one end; this may be a read error. The chain links TRBV7-2 to TRBJ2-3; 9 positions agree with TRBD1. There are 15 residues in the CDR3. Germline CDR1 SGHTA, CDR2 FQGNSA. The CDR3 spells CASSIDRGGADMQYF. CDR3 DNA: TGTGCCAGCAGCATAGACAGGGGGGGGGCAGATATGCAGTATTTT. Drawing the rest from reference TRBV7-2 and TRBJ2-3, the complete variable domain is GAGVSQSPSNKVTEKGKDVELRCDPISGHTALYWYRQSLGQGLEFLIYFQGNSAPDKSGLPSDRFSAERTGGSVSTLTIQRTQQEDSAVYLCASSIDRGGADMQYFGPGTRLTVL.

The chain uses TRBV30 and TRBJ2-2; perhaps TRBD1 as D (6 bases). The germline V and J ends were trimmed by 4 bases and 5 bases, with 14 bases remaining between them. This CDR3 is 14 amino acids long. CDR1 and CDR2 from the germline V gene are GTSNPN and SVGIG (reference sequence). The CDR3 DNA sequence: TGTGCCTGGAACCGGGACACCCCAACCGGGGAGCTGTTTTTT. This encodes CAWNRDTPTGELFF.

This clonotype turned up a few times. The chain recombines TRBV9 with TRBJ2-3; TRBD2 is a possible D gene (5 bases). This CDR3 has 15 residues. Germline CDR1 is SGDLS and CDR2 is YYNGEE. V gave up 4 bases and J gave up 4 bases, with 16 bases separating them. The DNA of the CDR3 is TGTGCCAGCAGCCCGGCCGGGAAGGGAGCAGATACGCAGTATTTT. It codes for CASSPAGKGADTQYF.

The chain employs TRBV20-1 and TRBJ2-7; 7 bases agree with TRBD2. This CDR3 is 15 amino acids long. J gave up 6 bases and V 5 bases, and 16 bases lay outside the gene matches. From germline, CDR1 is DFQATT and CDR2 SNEGSKA (reference sequence). CDR3 protein: CSAGPRAGVSVEQYF. The CDR3 DNA reads TGCAGTGCTGGCCCCAGGGCGGGAGTTTCGGTCGAGCAGTACTTC.